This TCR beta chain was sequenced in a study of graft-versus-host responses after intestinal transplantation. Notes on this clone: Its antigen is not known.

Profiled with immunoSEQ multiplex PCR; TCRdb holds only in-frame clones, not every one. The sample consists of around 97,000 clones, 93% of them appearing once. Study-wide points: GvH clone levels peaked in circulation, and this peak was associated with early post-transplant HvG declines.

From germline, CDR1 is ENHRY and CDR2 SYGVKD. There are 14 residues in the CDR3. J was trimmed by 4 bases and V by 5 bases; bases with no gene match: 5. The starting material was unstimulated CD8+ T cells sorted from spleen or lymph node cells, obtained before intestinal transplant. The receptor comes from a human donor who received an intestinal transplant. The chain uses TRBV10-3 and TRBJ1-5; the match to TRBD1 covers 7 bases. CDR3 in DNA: TGTGCCATCAGTACAGGGGCCTCAAATCAGCCCCAGCATTTT. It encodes CAISTGASNQPQHF.